This T cell receptor (beta chain) comes out of a study of T cell changes during pregnancy in multiple sclerosis. This clone was detected once. The CDR3 is made up of 13 amino acids. Germline loops: CDR1 SNHLY, CDR2 FYNNEI. V was cut by 6 bases and J by 8 bases, with 16 bases left in between. TCRdb keeps only in-frame clones here, not all; method: immunoSEQ multiplex PCR. Here the sample spans some 41,000 clones, around 93% being singletons. The sequences come from CD4+ T cells from peripheral blood mononuclear cells, collected in the third trimester of pregnancy. The sequence was collected from a female donor in good health, enrolled as a control in a pregnancy study. The genes are TRBV2 and TRBJ1-2; D is possibly TRBD1 (6 bases). CDR3 sequence reads: CASSPTGLGGYTF. In nucleotides, the CDR3 is TGTGCCAGCAGCCCCACAGGGCTGGGGGGCTACACCTTC.